These T cell receptor beta chains were read from a single sample in a study of CD4 T cells in relation to SARS-CoV-2 and coronaviruses. TCRdb keeps only in-frame clones here, not all; method: immunoSEQ multiplex PCR. In the table there are approximately 40,000 clones, more than 60% of which are singletons. These receptors' targets are unknown. Sequencing was carried out using memory CD4+ T cells from PBMCs, cultured in vitro. The receptors derive from an adult with COVID-19. CDR3s include the opening cysteine and the closing phenylalanine or tryptophan. Fields, in order: V gene, J gene, clone size, D gene, CDR3 protein, CDR3 DNA. The D gene is left open where the match is weak. A clone size is listed for some rows: how often the clone was seen (once, few, many), or a class if it is expanded.

v_call: TRBV4-1; j_call: TRBJ2-1; clone_size: few; d_call: .; cdr3_aa: CASSPAEPYNEQFF; cdr3_nt: TGCGCCAGCAGCCCAGCGGAACCCTACAATGAGCAGTTCTTC
v_call: TRBV6-5; j_call: TRBJ2-2; clone_size: few; d_call: .; cdr3_aa: CASSTANTGELFF; cdr3_nt: TGTGCCAGCAGCACAGCGAACACCGGGGAGCTGTTTTTT
v_call: TRBV9; j_call: TRBJ2-1; clone_size: .; d_call: .; cdr3_aa: CASSVGLSSSYNEQFF; cdr3_nt: TGTGCCAGCAGCGTCGGACTATCCAGCTCCTACAATGAGCAGTTCTTC
v_call: TRBV29-1; j_call: TRBJ1-2; clone_size: .; d_call: .; cdr3_aa: CSVESNRDYGYTF; cdr3_nt: TGCAGCGTTGAATCGAACAGGGACTATGGCTACACCTTC
v_call: TRBV18; j_call: TRBJ2-7; clone_size: .; d_call: .; cdr3_aa: CASSDRNTLRDEQYF; cdr3_nt: TGTGCCAGCTCAGACAGGAACACTCTCAGAGACGAGCAGTACTTC
v_call: TRBV15; j_call: TRBJ2-2; clone_size: .; d_call: .; cdr3_aa: CATSRQGFRRNNPGELFF; cdr3_nt: TGTGCCACCAGCAGACAGGGATTCCGGAGGAACAACCCCGGGGAGCTGTTTTTT
v_call: TRBV7-5; j_call: TRBJ2-7; clone_size: .; d_call: .; cdr3_aa: CVRSFRDNPLYEQYF; cdr3_nt: TGTGTCAGAAGCTTCCGGGACAACCCACTCTACGAGCAGTACTTC
v_call: TRBV29-1; j_call: TRBJ1-4; clone_size: .; d_call: .; cdr3_aa: CSVRTIPGPGDEKLFF; cdr3_nt: TGCAGCGTTAGAACCATACCGGGGCCTGGGGATGAAAAACTGTTTTTT
v_call: TRBV30; j_call: TRBJ2-2; clone_size: few; d_call: .; cdr3_aa: CAWSLPAGNTGELFF; cdr3_nt: TGTGCCTGGAGTCTGCCGGCAGGGAACACCGGGGAGCTGTTTTTT
v_call: TRBV23-1; j_call: TRBJ2-7; clone_size: .; d_call: TRBD2; cdr3_aa: CASSQSGAYKLAGGKENEQYF; cdr3_nt: TGCGCCAGCAGTCAATCTGGGGCGTACAAGCTAGCGGGAGGGAAGGAAAACGAGCAGTACTTC
v_call: TRBV12-3/TRBV12-4; j_call: TRBJ2-7; clone_size: .; d_call: .; cdr3_aa: CASSLGLGYEQYF; cdr3_nt: TGTGCCAGCAGTCTAGGGTTGGGCTACGAGCAGTACTTC
v_call: TRBV7-3; j_call: TRBJ2-2; clone_size: .; d_call: .; cdr3_aa: CASSLTPTTVSGTGELFF; cdr3_nt: TGTGCCAGCAGCTTAACCCCCACGACAGTATCCGGCACCGGGGAGCTGTTTTTT
v_call: TRBV7-9; j_call: TRBJ1-2; clone_size: .; d_call: .; cdr3_aa: CASSLEYGYTF; cdr3_nt: TGTGCCAGCAGCCTCGAGTATGGCTACACCTTC
v_call: TRBV10-3; j_call: TRBJ1-2; clone_size: .; d_call: .; cdr3_aa: CAISELGDYGYTF; cdr3_nt: TGTGCCATCAGTGAACTAGGGGACTATGGCTACACCTTC
v_call: TRBV15; j_call: TRBJ2-2; clone_size: .; d_call: .; cdr3_aa: CATSRGEGAGELFF; cdr3_nt: TGTGCCACCAGCAGAGGGGAGGGGGCCGGGGAGCTGTTTTTT
v_call: TRBV7-3; j_call: TRBJ2-5; clone_size: .; d_call: TRBD1; cdr3_aa: CASSRGRQETQYF; cdr3_nt: TGTGCCAGCAGCAGGGGGCGGCAAGAGACCCAGTACTTC
v_call: TRBV30; j_call: TRBJ2-3; clone_size: .; d_call: TRBD2; cdr3_aa: CAWSQREGDTQYF; cdr3_nt: TGTGCCTGGAGCCAGCGGGAGGGGGATACGCAGTATTTT
v_call: TRBV28; j_call: TRBJ2-1; clone_size: .; d_call: TRBD2; cdr3_aa: CASSNPGLAVYNEQFF; cdr3_nt: TGTGCCAGCAGTAATCCGGGACTAGCGGTCTACAATGAGCAGTTCTTC
v_call: TRBV2; j_call: TRBJ2-1; clone_size: .; d_call: .; cdr3_aa: CASSGLTYNEQFF; cdr3_nt: TGTGCCAGCAGTGGACTAACCTACAATGAGCAGTTCTTC
v_call: TRBV7-7; j_call: TRBJ2-5; clone_size: .; d_call: TRBD2; cdr3_aa: CASSPHPGGKETQYF; cdr3_nt: TGTGCCAGCAGCCCCCATCCGGGAGGAAAAGAGACCCAGTACTTC
v_call: TRBV19; j_call: TRBJ2-7; clone_size: .; d_call: .; cdr3_aa: CASSIQGPSYEQYF; cdr3_nt: TGTGCCAGTAGTATACAGGGCCCCTCCTACGAGCAGTACTTC
v_call: TRBV20-1; j_call: TRBJ2-7; clone_size: .; d_call: .; cdr3_aa: CSASFWRANYEQYF; cdr3_nt: TGCAGTGCTAGTTTCTGGCGGGCAAACTACGAGCAGTACTTC
v_call: TRBV5-1; j_call: TRBJ2-1; clone_size: .; d_call: TRBD2; cdr3_aa: CASSLVSSGEGNEQFF; cdr3_nt: TGCGCCAGCAGCTTGGTATCTAGCGGAGAGGGGAATGAGCAGTTCTTC
v_call: TRBV11-2; j_call: TRBJ2-7; clone_size: .; d_call: .; cdr3_aa: CASRDLTYEQYF; cdr3_nt: TGTGCCAGCAGGGACTTAACCTACGAGCAGTACTTC
v_call: TRBV7-7; j_call: TRBJ2-5; clone_size: .; d_call: TRBD2; cdr3_aa: CASSRSGTETQYF; cdr3_nt: TGTGCTAGCAGCAGAAGCGGGACAGAGACCCAGTACTTC
v_call: TRBV5-1; j_call: TRBJ2-7; clone_size: .; d_call: TRBD2; cdr3_aa: CASSLNFGTSIYEQYF; cdr3_nt: TGCGCCAGCAGCTTGAACTTCGGGACTAGCATTTACGAGCAGTACTTC
v_call: TRBV6-1; j_call: TRBJ2-7; clone_size: few; d_call: TRBD2; cdr3_aa: CASSGRTSGRIYEQYF; cdr3_nt: TGTGCCAGCAGTGGACGGACTAGCGGGAGAATATACGAGCAGTACTTC
v_call: TRBV7-2; j_call: TRBJ2-3; clone_size: .; d_call: .; cdr3_aa: CASSSTSGSRFTDTQYF; cdr3_nt: TGTGCCAGCAGCTCGACCAGCGGGTCCAGATTCACAGATACGCAGTATTTT
v_call: TRBV5-1; j_call: TRBJ2-2; clone_size: .; d_call: TRBD2; cdr3_aa: CASSYPETSGRAGGYTGELFF; cdr3_nt: TGCGCCAGCAGCTATCCTGAGACTAGCGGGAGGGCCGGAGGTTATACCGGGGAGCTGTTTTTT
v_call: TRBV28; j_call: TRBJ2-3; clone_size: .; d_call: .; cdr3_aa: CASNEKGVDTQYF; cdr3_nt: TGTGCCAGCAATGAGAAGGGCGTGGATACGCAGTATTTT
v_call: TRBV7-2; j_call: TRBJ2-5; clone_size: .; d_call: .; cdr3_aa: CASSLVVPETQYF; cdr3_nt: TGTGCCAGCAGCTTAGTAGTTCCAGAGACCCAGTACTTC
v_call: TRBV9; j_call: TRBJ2-1; clone_size: .; d_call: TRBD2; cdr3_aa: CASSPRLATYNEQFF; cdr3_nt: TGTGCCAGCTCCCCGAGACTAGCAACCTATAATGAGCAGTTCTTC
v_call: TRBV27; j_call: TRBJ2-7; clone_size: .; d_call: .; cdr3_aa: CASSSYPDYEQYF; cdr3_nt: TGTGCCAGCAGTTCATACCCTGACTACGAGCAGTACTTC
v_call: TRBV7-3; j_call: TRBJ2-1; clone_size: few; d_call: TRBD2; cdr3_aa: CASSSTGLAGANNEQFF; cdr3_nt: TGTGCCAGCAGCTCGACGGGACTAGCGGGAGCCAACAATGAGCAGTTCTTC
v_call: TRBV7-2; j_call: TRBJ1-3; clone_size: .; d_call: TRBD1; cdr3_aa: CASSLNRLGTGEGNTIYF; cdr3_nt: TGTGCCAGCAGCTTAAATAGGTTGGGGACAGGGGAGGGAAACACCATATATTTT
v_call: TRBV16; j_call: TRBJ2-7; clone_size: .; d_call: .; cdr3_aa: CASSPRGAHEQYF; cdr3_nt: TGTGCCAGCAGCCCGCGTGGGGCCCACGAGCAGTACTTC
v_call: TRBV2; j_call: TRBJ2-7; clone_size: .; d_call: TRBD2; cdr3_aa: CASSGLAGYEQYF; cdr3_nt: TGTGCCAGCAGTGGACTAGCGGGGTACGAGCAGTACTTC
v_call: TRBV3-1/TRBV3-2; j_call: TRBJ2-5; clone_size: .; d_call: TRBD2; cdr3_aa: CASSQDDVLAGIQETQYF; cdr3_nt: TGTGCCAGCAGCCAAGATGATGTACTAGCGGGAATCCAAGAGACCCAGTACTTC